This T cell receptor beta chain was recorded in a study of long-term antiretroviral therapy in people with HIV. Germline loops: CDR1 SGHAT, CDR2 FQDESV (reference sequence). This CDR3 has 14 residues. The trim removed 7 bases at V and 6 bases at J, leaving 8 bases unmatched. The immunoSEQ assay was v3.0, run at survey level. TCRdb's table, derived via immunoSEQ multiplex PCR, lists solely in-frame clones and lacks some. The data show tens of thousands of clones, 95% to 96% seen once. This TCR came from a man aged 25 to 45 with HIV. Here the sequenced sample was unsorted PBMCs, taken around 6.6 years after starting antiretroviral therapy. The genes are TRBV11-1 and TRBJ2-3, with 9 bases identical to TRBD2. This chain's CDR3 is CASTRNGLADTQYF. DNA of the CDR3: TGTGCCAGCACCAGAAACGGACTAGCGGATACGCAGTATTTT.